One T cell receptor beta chain is described in this entry. Its antigen is not yet known. There are no base qualities to consult, and no much larger clone falls within one base. The immunoSEQ Assay, a bias-controlled multiplex PCR, was used to amplify TCRbeta CDR3 regions from genomic DNA. As for the authors' bioinformatics: The number of nucleated cells in each sample was estimated from the amplification of reference gene primers within the assay. To quantify the absolute abundance of each unique TCRbeta CDR3 rearrangement, sequence reads were collapsed and filtered. For each sample, productive Simpson clonality was calculated as the square root of Simpson's diversity index over productive rearrangements. Not all clones reach the TCRdb copy of this immuneACCESS table, which keeps in-frame sequences only. Checked studies attribute under half of the gap to unresolved V genes and leave the rest unexplained. The DNA gave D and trimming, while V, J and clone size come from that table. Recorded for this sample are a few hundred thousand clones; 80% of them occurred a single time. Of the sample, roughly 4.5% is held by the ten largest clones.

Participants in the prospective study were enrolled through a virtual design, were aged 18 to 89 years, and lived in 24 United States geographic areas. In the prospective study, participants were assigned to cohorts based on the clinical history participants reported in a screening survey and a study questionnaire. Mobile phlebotomists in the prospective study collected whole blood, serum and a nasopharyngeal or oropharyngeal swab from every participant. Prospective study participants could optionally give additional blood draws and questionnaires over a roughly 2-month period. Before DNA extraction, prospective study blood samples were shipped either frozen or at room temperature. V has 4 bases trimmed and J has 4 bases trimmed; junction bases matching no gene number 5. The CDR3 holds 14 amino acids from the cysteine to the phenylalanine. Just CDR3 DNA is preserved here, 42 bases in frame from base 1. Reading the germline V gene gives CDR1 SGDLS and CDR2 YYNGEE.

This record comes from a study of blood T cell repertoires in COVID-19 (TCRdb year 2020). Some background on the complete study: Collaborator samples came from the United States, Italy and Spain and covered acute and convalescent phases of COVID-19. The material from the prospective study consisted of cDNA or gDNA derived from T cells, B-cell-depleted T cells, or PBMCs. The dataset comprised deeply sampled blood TCRbeta repertoires from subjects exposed to, actively infected with, or recovered from COVID-19. The repertoires were released in a freely available public database intended as a resource for research on the immune response to SARS-CoV-2. Samples came from the ongoing ImmuneRACE study (first 160 participants) plus 1,254 subjects from 6 global collaborators. Sample metadata almost always included a de-identified subject ID, COVID-19 status, age in years and sex. HLA class I and class II types, where available, came from metadata supplied by the sample provider rather than from assay-based typing. What the authors observed across the whole study: Clinical and demographic metadata were provided uncurated, with the amount varying by source and participant.

Material: PBMCs or T cells enriched from blood (not recorded which). The TCR sequence derives from a man aged 30-40 years with acute COVID-19. The rearrangement combines TRBV9 with TRBJ2-1, with TRBD1 matching 7 junction bases. Here the CDR3 is given as CASSSHRGYNEQFF. The nucleotide sequence is given as TGTGCCAGCAGCTCGCACAGGGGATACAATGAGCAGTTCTTC.